This T cell receptor (beta chain) was identified in a study of T cell responses to AZD1222 COVID-19 vaccine. The overall study: Second-dose timings of about 4 or about 12 weeks were pooled. Study findings and constraints: Baseline serology detected seropositivity in only a handful of AZD1222 recipients. Repertoire sampling happened only post peak T cell response. Researchers report vaccine-associated CD4 TCRs spanning spike, with dominance at 160-218 and 743-854.

As concerns this clone: Its antigen remains unknown.

The repertoire was sequenced with immunoSEQ multiplex PCR; TCRdb's copy has only in-frame clones and lacks some. The sample carries approximately 92,000 clones, about 91% recorded once. The CDR3 consists of 16 residues. Between the trimmed V and J ends, which lost 2 bases and 5 bases, there was a span of 18 bases. In germline, CDR1 is MNHEY, CDR2 SVGAGI. The chain links TRBV6-5 to TRBJ1-2, with no clear D. The receptor's source is an adult in good health. The input for sequencing was peripheral blood, taken on day 0 of AZD1222 vaccination. DNA for the CDR3: TGTGCCAGCAGTTACCACCCCACGGAGGCGAAATATGGCTACACCTTC. Encoded protein: CASSYHPTEAKYGYTF.